The clone carrying this T cell receptor (beta chain) appeared once. Sequencing relied on a cDNA template that was reverse transcribed from extracted RNA. Data came from immunoSEQ multiplex PCR; TCRdb stores just in-frame clones and leaves some out. The sample carries 150,000 to 200,000 clones, about 65% recorded once. Unmatched junction bases numbered 9, after V lost 4 bases and J lost 2 bases. Germline V gene sequence: CDR1 LGHNA, CDR2 YNFKEQ. There are 16 residues in the CDR3. The treatment denotes: oral pan-JAK inhibitor, 5-10 mg twice daily. This specimen comes from a study of CD8+ T cells in alopecia areata.

The source is a human donor with alopecia areata. This specimen was CD4+ T cells sorted from blood, taken around week 50, from a patient treated with tofacitinib. The chain has TRBV4-2 and TRBJ1-2, with 8 nucleotides matching TRBD1. CDR3 sequence (DNA): TGTGCCAGCAGCCTATCTGCACAGGGGGGGAACTATGGCTACACCTTC. Translated, it gives CASSLSAQGGNYGYTF.